These T cell receptor beta chains were read from a single sample in a study of CD8+ T cells in alopecia areata. Generated by immunoSEQ multiplex PCR, the TCRdb table keeps only in-frame clones and is missing some. Of more than 95,000 clones in the sample, less than 45% were seen once. The sequencing sample was made of CD4+ T cells sorted from blood. The source is a human donor with alopecia areata. The CDR3 runs from the conserved cysteine through the conserved F or W. Each record gives: V gene, clone size, D gene, J gene, CDR3 protein, CDR3 DNA. D genes are given only for firm matches. Not every row has a clone size; where given, it reads once, few, many or a size class.

>TRBV5-4|.|.|TRBJ2-3
CASSLGHPRQDTQYF
TGTGCCAGCAGCTTGGGACATCCCAGACAAGATACGCAGTATTTT
>TRBV27|.|.|TRBJ2-3
CASGDEEAGTDTQYF
TGTGCCAGCGGTGACGAAGAGGCGGGCACAGATACGCAGTATTTT
>TRBV30|.|.|TRBJ1-6
CAGKTELSRSPLHF
TGTGCCGGAAAGACAGAGTTAAGTCGTTCACCCCTCCACTTT
>TRBV23-1|few|TRBD1|TRBJ1-5
CASSQIPTGANQPQHF
TGCGCCAGCAGTCAAATCCCGACAGGGGCCAATCAGCCCCAGCATTTT
>TRBV29-1|.|.|TRBJ1-1
CSFRDGNTEAFF
TGCAGCTTCCGGGACGGAAACACTGAAGCTTTCTTT
>TRBV7-6|.|.|TRBJ1-5
CASSLELNQPQHF
TGTGCCAGCAGCTTAGAACTCAATCAGCCCCAGCATTTT
>TRBV30|.|.|TRBJ2-7
CAWSVGPLQQYF
TGTGCCTGGAGTGTGGGGCCCTTGCAGCAGTACTTC
>TRBV2|once|.|TRBJ1-2
CASSVSGDGYTF
TGTGCCAGCAGTGTTTCGGGAGATGGCTACACCTTC
>TRBV29-1|.|.|TRBJ2-3
CSVAHLGGTTDTQYF
TGCAGCGTTGCACACTTGGGGGGAACTACAGATACGCAGTATTTT
>TRBV30|.|.|TRBJ1-2
CACTRNSGYTF
TGTGCCTGCACACGAAACAGTGGCTACACCTTC
>TRBV30|.|.|TRBJ2-2
CAWSGTGELFF
TGTGCCTGGAGTGGCACCGGGGAGCTGTTTTTT
>TRBV7-9|.|TRBD1|TRBJ2-1
CASSNRDRGRNEQFF
TGTGCCAGCAGCAACCGGGACAGGGGGCGTAATGAGCAGTTCTTC
>TRBV5-4|.|.|TRBJ1-1
CASSRAQNTEAFF
TGTGCCAGCAGCCGGGCCCAGAACACTGAAGCTTTCTTT
>TRBV5-1|.|TRBD2|TRBJ2-4
CASSLAGRAENIQYF
TGCGCCAGCAGCTTAGCGGGGAGGGCCGAAAACATTCAGTACTTC
>TRBV30|.|.|TRBJ2-2
CAWIEMDNTGELFF
TGTGCCTGGATTGAGATGGACAACACCGGGGAGCTGTTTTTT
>TRBV5-1|few|.|TRBJ2-5
CASSSGETQYF
TGCGCCAGCAGCTCAGGAGAGACCCAGTACTTC
>TRBV5-1|few|TRBD1|TRBJ2-3
CASSSRQGSTDTQYF
TGCGCCAGCAGCTCCCGACAGGGAAGCACAGATACGCAGTATTTT
>TRBV6-6|.|.|TRBJ2-4
CASSRTGNIQYF
TGTGCCAGCAGTCGAACAGGGAACATTCAGTACTTC
>TRBV30|.|TRBD2|TRBJ2-7
CAWSGTLAGEYEQYF
TGTGCCTGGAGTGGAACCCTAGCGGGGGAGTACGAGCAGTACTTC
>TRBV14|few|.|TRBJ1-5
CASSQTLGQPQHF
TGTGCCAGCAGCCAAACACTGGGCCAGCCCCAGCATTTT
>TRBV10-3|few|.|TRBJ1-1
CATARSGEAFF
TGTGCCACCGCACGTTCTGGTGAAGCTTTCTTT
>TRBV14|.|.|TRBJ2-4
CASSLVGAKNIQYF
TGTGCCAGCAGCCTCGTAGGAGCCAAAAACATTCAGTACTTC
>TRBV6-1|.|.|TRBJ2-3
CASSEEPPKWSGQYF
TGTGCCAGCAGTGAAGAACCACCCAAATGGTCAGGGCAGTATTTT
>TRBV29-1|few|.|TRBJ2-3
CSVDWGSRDTQYF
TGCAGCGTTGACTGGGGGTCGCGGGATACGCAGTATTTT
>TRBV5-1|.|TRBD2|TRBJ2-7
CASSLSAGAYEQYF
TGCGCCAGCAGCTTGTCGGCGGGGGCCTACGAGCAGTACTTC
>TRBV6-1|.|.|TRBJ2-3
CASTDRRASTDTQYF
TGTGCCAGCACCGACCGGAGGGCGAGCACAGATACGCAGTATTTT
>TRBV29-1|few|.|TRBJ2-6
CSVDSPSGANVLTF
TGCAGCGTTGATAGTCCCTCTGGGGCCAACGTCCTGACTTTC
>TRBV18|few|TRBD1|TRBJ2-7
CASSVQGEYEQYF
TGTGCCAGCTCGGTGCAGGGGGAATACGAGCAGTACTTC
>TRBV7-2|few|.|TRBJ2-2
CASSSREQNTGELFF
TGTGCCAGCAGCTCCCGGGAACAAAACACCGGGGAGCTGTTTTTT
>TRBV4-3|few|.|TRBJ2-5
CASSVGRRETQYF
TGCGCCAGCAGCGTAGGCCGGAGGGAGACCCAGTACTTC
>TRBV29-1|.|TRBD1|TRBJ2-2
CSAEGQGRGELFF
TGCAGCGCCGAGGGACAGGGGAGAGGGGAGCTGTTTTTT
>TRBV30|.|.|TRBJ2-1
CAWTGTVYNEQFF
TGTGCCTGGACTGGGACTGTCTACAATGAGCAGTTCTTC
>TRBV29-1|.|.|TRBJ1-2
CSVEGWLGGYTF
TGCAGCGTTGAAGGTTGGTTAGGTGGCTACACCTTC
>TRBV7-9|once|TRBD1|TRBJ1-6
CASSPWTGENSPLHF
TGTGCCAGCAGCCCCTGGACAGGGGAGAATTCACCCCTCCACTTT
>TRBV27|.|TRBD2|TRBJ2-7
CASGLARYEQYF
TGTGCCAGTGGACTAGCGCGCTACGAGCAGTACTTC
>TRBV19|few|TRBD1|TRBJ1-1
CASSIQGAANTEAFF
TGTGCCAGTAGTATTCAGGGGGCTGCGAACACTGAAGCTTTCTTT
>TRBV28|few|.|TRBJ2-2
CASTGGGIVHTGELFF
TGTGCCAGCACAGGGGGGGGAATAGTTCACACCGGGGAGCTGTTTTTT
>TRBV28|few|.|TRBJ1-2
CASSNRALGISYTF
TGTGCCAGTTCTAACCGAGCCCTCGGTATCAGCTACACCTTC
>TRBV5-1|.|TRBD2|TRBJ2-3
CASSREGDSATQYF
TGCGCCAGCAGCCGGGAGGGGGACTCTGCTACGCAGTATTTT
>TRBV27|.|TRBD2|TRBJ2-2
CASSPRTRIDTGELFF
TGTGCCAGCAGTCCGAGGACTAGAATCGACACCGGGGAGCTGTTTTTT
>TRBV7-2|.|.|TRBJ2-3
CASSSRLASSTDTQYF
TGTGCCAGCAGCTCTCGGCTAGCATCTAGCACAGATACGCAGTATTTT
>TRBV29-1|.|.|TRBJ1-2
CSARAANYGYTF
TGCAGCGCGAGAGCAGCTAACTATGGCTACACCTTC
>TRBV6-6|.|TRBD1|TRBJ1-1
CASSYQGTGVAEAFF
TGTGCCAGCAGTTACCAAGGGACAGGGGTGGCTGAAGCTTTCTTT
>TRBV7-2|.|.|TRBJ2-1
CASSLLRNEQFF
TGTGCCAGCAGCTTGCTCCGAAATGAGCAGTTCTTC
>TRBV5-1|.|.|TRBJ1-2
CASSLASGPANYGYTF
TGCGCCAGCAGCTTGGCGTCGGGCCCAGCTAACTATGGCTACACCTTC
>TRBV5-1|.|TRBD2|TRBJ2-3
CASSLSLAGADTQYF
TGCGCCAGCAGCTTGTCACTAGCGGGAGCAGATACGCAGTATTTT
>TRBV18|.|.|TRBJ2-5
CASSTYQETQYF
TGTGCCAGCTCAACGTACCAAGAGACCCAGTACTTC
>TRBV15|few|.|TRBJ2-1
CATSSQGNEQFF
TGTGCCACCAGCAGCCAGGGGAATGAGCAGTTCTTC